What follows is one TCR beta chain and its context. Trimming removed 5 bases from V and 7 bases from J, with 20 bases in between. The CDR3 has 16 amino acids. Germline V lookup: CDR1 SEHNR, CDR2 FQNEAQ (reference sequence). The data stem from a study of control samples from healthy donors and cancer patients. Sequenced by immunoSEQ multiplex PCR; TCRdb stores in-frame clones only, minus some. The sample holds about 57,000 clones, around 94% seen once. The chain links TRBV7-9 to TRBJ1-4, with D perhaps matching TRBD1 (6 bases). Sequencing input: blood. This TCR derives from a man aged 25-45 years in good health. The CDR3 DNA sequence: TGTGCCAGCAGCCCCTGGGACGGAGGGGGTAGTGAAAAACTGTTTTTT. This codes for CASSPWDGGGSEKLFF.